These 29 T cell receptor beta chains were sequenced from one sample in a study of cytomegalovirus exposure and HLA in healthy donors. PCR involved 60 Vbeta and 13 Jbeta primers. Sequencing was performed with immunoSEQ multiplex PCR; in TCRdb, only in-frame clones are kept and a portion is missing. The sample has approximately 150,000 clones; around 80% are singletons. Sequencing was carried out using PBMCs. All receptors come from a woman in her forties or fifties in good health and CMV-seropositive.

This chain uses TRBV6-5 with TRBJ2-6; TRBD1 is a possible D gene (6 bases). The CDR3 sequence is 14 residues long. The germline CDR1 and CDR2 sequences are MNHEY and SVGAGI. V was trimmed by 8 bases and J by 2 bases, leaving 10 bases between them. The CDR3 reads CASSRGPGANVLTF. CDR3 nucleotides: TGTGCCAGCTCCAGGGGTCCTGGGGCCAACGTCCTGACTTTC.

The gene calls are TRBV5-8 and TRBJ2-3; 9 bases fit TRBD2. This CDR3 has 16 residues. Germline V gives CDR1 SGHTS, CDR2 YDEGEE. Trimming removed 2 bases from V and 4 bases from J; junction bases left unmatched: 8. The CDR3 is CASSFYGSGGPDTQYF. The CDR3 DNA reads TGTGCCAGCAGCTTCTACGGTAGCGGGGGCCCAGATACGCAGTATTTT.

The chain is built from TRBV7-9 and TRBJ2-2; 7 nucleotides align to TRBD1. Germline loops: CDR1 SEHNR, CDR2 FQNEAQ (reference sequence). The CDR3 has 16 residues. With 2 bases clipped from V and 0 bases from J, the junction kept 3 bases outside the gene matches. CDR3 sequence (DNA): TGTGCCAGCAGCTTACCCACAGGGGCGAACACCGGGGAGCTGTTTTTT. It encodes CASSLPTGANTGELFF.

The V and J genes are TRBV25-1 and TRBJ1-2; 12 bases are a match to TRBD1. CDR1 MGHDK and CDR2 SYGVNS come from the germline V gene. J lost 4 bases, V lost 8 bases, and 8 bases had no gene match. The CDR3 is made up of 15 amino acids. In DNA, the CDR3 is TGTGCCAGCGGGGGACAGGGGGCGCATGCCTATGGCTACACCTTC. Its translation: CASGGQGAHAYGYTF.

This clone turned up a few times. The J gene is TRBJ2-7, the V gene TRBV5-1; D is ambiguous. Germline values: CDR1 SGHRS, CDR2 YFSETQ. V dropped 2 bases and J dropped 3 bases, with 6 bases sitting between them. This CDR3 comprises 12 residues. The DNA for the CDR3 is TGCGCCAGCAGCTTCGGTAACTACGAGCAGTACTTC. Its protein product is CASSFGNYEQYF. The full variable domain, completed using reference TRBV5-1 and TRBJ2-7, is KAGVTQTPRYLIKTRGQQVTLSCSPISGHRSVSWYQQTPGQGLQFLFEYFSETQRNKGNFPGRFSGRQFSNSRSEMNVSTLELGDSALYLCASSFGNYEQYFGPGTRLTVT.

The chain links TRBV6-6 to TRBJ1-4, with 9 bases identical to TRBD1. Germline V gene data show CDR1 as MNHNY and CDR2 as SVGAGI (reference sequence). The CDR3 runs to 15 residues. With 5 bases clipped from V and 8 bases from J, the junction kept 9 bases outside the gene matches. The CDR3 DNA sequence: TGTGCCAGCAGTCTTCCGGGACAGGGAGGGGAAAAACTGTTTTTT. This encodes CASSLPGQGGEKLFF.

A remark on this clone: The same CDR3 can be traced to other DNA sequences in this sample. V gene TRBV11-2 combines with J gene TRBJ2-1, with 16 bases lining up with TRBD2. Germline-derived CDR1 and CDR2 are SGHAT and FQNNGV. The CDR3 has 16 residues. Unmatched junction bases numbered 2, after V lost 5 bases and J lost 4 bases. The chain's CDR3 is CASSRGLAGGYNEQFF. CDR3 DNA: TGTGCCAGCAGCAGGGGACTAGCGGGGGGGTACAATGAGCAGTTCTTC.

The rearrangement uses TRBV12-5 and TRBJ2-3; unclear D gene. The ends were cut back, 5 bases at V and 7 bases at J, with 13 bases in the middle. The CDR3 has 13 amino acids. CDR1 is LGHNT, CDR2 FRNRAP, per germline. The CDR3 here is CASGLLVTHTQYF. DNA of the CDR3: TGTGCTAGTGGTCTCCTAGTTACCCATACGCAGTATTTT. The full variable domain, completed using reference TRBV12-5 and TRBJ2-3, is DARVTQTPRHKVTEMGQEVTMRCQPILGHNTVFWYRQTMMQGLELLAYFRNRAPLDDSGMPKDRFSAEMPDATLATLKIQPSEPRDSAVYFCASGLLVTHTQYFGPGTRLTVL.

V gene TRBV9 combines with J gene TRBJ2-2; 9 bases are shared with TRBD1. The J segment lost 1 base and the V segment lost 4 bases, leaving 8 bases of the junction unmatched. This CDR3 has 17 residues. Germline CDR1 reads SGDLS; CDR2 reads YYNGEE. The CDR3 is CASSSKRGQGNTGELFF. As DNA, the CDR3 is TGTGCCAGCAGCTCTAAAAGGGGACAGGGGAACACCGGGGAGCTGTTTTTT.

This clone was observed a single time. V gene TRBV27 combines with J gene TRBJ2-2; D unclear. Trimming cost V 5 bases and J 3 bases, with 16 bases left between them. There are 16 residues in the CDR3. Looked up from germline, CDR1 is MNHEY and CDR2 is SMNVEV (reference sequence). The CDR3 DNA follows: TGTGCCAGCAGTACTATCATGCCCACGGACACCGGGGAGCTGTTTTTT. Amino acid sequence: CASSTIMPTDTGELFF.

The chain combines TRBV6-6 with TRBJ2-5; 10 positions match TRBD1. Germline assignment: CDR1 MNHNY and CDR2 SVGAGI (reference sequence). J lost 4 bases, V lost 1 base, and 6 bases had no gene match. This CDR3 is built from 16 residues. The CDR3 coding sequence is TGTGCCAGCAGTTACTGGGGGACAGGGGAGGGAGAGACCCAGTACTTC. The encoded protein is CASSYWGTGEGETQYF.

This clone was seen just once. The genes are TRBV7-9 and TRBJ1-3; D perhaps matches TRBD1 (5 bases). Trimming removed 11 bases at V and 0 bases at J, with 20 bases between. Germline lookup yields CDR1 SEHNR and CDR2 FQNEAQ (reference sequence). The CDR3 spans 16 residues. The CDR3 protein is CAWILETASSGNTIYF. The DNA of the CDR3 is TGTGCCTGGATTTTGGAGACAGCCAGCTCTGGAAACACCATATATTTT.

V gene TRBV9 combines with J gene TRBJ1-1, with 7 bases identical to TRBD1. In germline, CDR1 is SGDLS, CDR2 YYNGEE. CDR3 length: 17 amino acids. After removal of 0 bases from V and 3 bases from J, the junction contained 11 bases not matched to a gene. The chain's CDR3 is CASSVVGFGQVDTEAFF. The CDR3 region has the DNA TGTGCCAGCAGCGTAGTTGGATTTGGACAGGTAGACACTGAAGCTTTCTTT.

In this sample, this clone turned up a few times. The chain carries TRBV2 and TRBJ1-5; possibly TRBD1 for D (6 bases). V lost 6 bases and J lost 10, with 19 bases in between. The CDR3 has 14 amino acids. Germline CDR1 reads SNHLY; CDR2 reads FYNNEI. CDR3 coding DNA: TGTGCCAGCAGCGGGGGGGGCAGGAAATTACCCCAGCATTTT. Residues: CASSGGGRKLPQHF.

The chain is built from TRBV19 and TRBJ1-5; possible D gene TRBD1, 5 bases. The V and J ends lost 7 bases and 4 bases respectively, with 14 bases between them. Germline CDR1 LNHDA, CDR2 SQIVND (reference sequence). This CDR3 region has 14 residues. The CDR3 spells CASTVDRPNQPQHF. The CDR3 coding sequence is TGTGCCAGTACCGTCGACAGACCGAATCAGCCCCAGCATTTT. Full variable domain (missing parts from reference TRBV19 and TRBJ1-5): DGGITQSPKYLFRKEGQNVTLSCEQNLNHDAMYWYRQDPGQGLRLIYYSQIVNDFQKGDIAEGYSVSREKKESFPLTVTSAQKNPTAFYLCASTVDRPNQPQHFGDGTRLSIL.

This rearrangement joins TRBV28 to TRBJ2-3, with TRBD1 matching over 8 bases. Trimming removed 7 bases from V and 1 base from J; junction bases left unmatched: 4. Germline assignment: CDR1 MDHEN and CDR2 SYDVKM. There are 14 residues in the CDR3. DNA for the CDR3: TGTGCCAGCACCTTGACAGGGGGCACAGATACGCAGTATTTT. Translation: CASTLTGGTDTQYF.

The V gene is TRBV10-3, the J gene TRBJ1-2; D is ambiguous. The CDR3 totals 14 residues. The germline V gene encodes CDR1 ENHRY and CDR2 SYGVKD. The V end was cut by 0 bases, the J end by 0 bases, with 5 bases between. CDR3 nucleotides: TGTGCCATCAGTGAGTCTAGTACTAACTATGGCTACACCTTC. Protein product: CAISESSTNYGYTF.

This clone appeared a few times. The chain carries TRBV7-9 and TRBJ2-5; TRBD2 agrees at 11 bases. Per the germline V gene, CDR1 is SEHNR and CDR2 is FQNEAQ (reference sequence). CDR3 length equals 15 residues. Trimming at V came to 4 bases and at J to 2 bases, leaving 3 bases not matched to a gene. CDR3 region: CASSYRLAGQETQYF. The CDR3 DNA sequence: TGTGCCAGCAGCTACCGACTAGCGGGGCAAGAGACCCAGTACTTC.

J is TRBJ1-2 and V is TRBV10-3; tentatively, D is TRBD1 (5 bases). The CDR3 consists of 12 residues. The germline V gene has CDR1 ENHRY and CDR2 SYGVKD. The V end was cut by 6 bases, the J end by 4 bases, with 9 bases between. The DNA for the CDR3 is TGTGCCATCAGGGGACTCGGCTATGGCTACACCTTC. Protein: CAIRGLGYGYTF.

This clone occurred a few times. The V call is TRBV9, the J call TRBJ2-3, with 9 nucleotides matching TRBD1. There are 17 residues in the CDR3. Germline-derived CDR1 and CDR2 are SGDLS and YYNGEE. J lost 5 bases, V lost 0 bases, and 10 bases had no gene match. The CDR3 is CASSVGSRQGGKDTQYF. The CDR3 DNA follows: TGTGCCAGCAGCGTAGGGTCGCGACAGGGGGGGAAAGATACGCAGTATTTT.

The CDR3 DNA is TGTGCCAGCAGTGAAGCCCTTCGCTCTGGAAACACCATATATTTT. Translating it yields CASSEALRSGNTIYF. This chain connects TRBV2 to TRBJ1-3; unclear D gene. V lost 0 bases and J lost 0, with 6 bases in between. The germline V gene encodes CDR1 SNHLY and CDR2 FYNNEI. This CDR3 region has 15 residues.

The table lists this clone with a few counts. CDR3 coding DNA: TGTGCCAGCAGCCCGGCAGGGAATTATGGCTACACCTTC. Protein sequence: CASSPAGNYGYTF. The rearrangement joins TRBV14 to TRBJ1-2; a weak D match, TRBD1 (5 bases). The CDR3 loop spans 13 amino acids. Trimming pared 4 bases from V and 5 bases from J, leaving 11 bases between. In germline, CDR1 is SGHDN, CDR2 FVKESK.

The J gene is TRBJ1-6, the V gene TRBV5-1; D not resolved. Germline V CDR1 and CDR2: SGHRS, YFSETQ. Trimming stripped 3 bases from V and 7 bases from J, with 17 bases between. This CDR3 comprises 16 residues. This CDR3 reads CASSSSLGGLNSPLHF. Here the CDR3 DNA reads TGCGCCAGCAGCTCTTCTCTTGGAGGGTTGAATTCACCCCTCCACTTT.

The chain is built from TRBV30 and TRBJ1-1, with no clear D. Germline loops: CDR1 GTSNPN, CDR2 SVGIG (reference sequence). Trimming removed 0 bases at V and 4 bases at J, with 18 bases between. The CDR3 is 16 amino acids. CDR3 DNA sequence: TGTGCCTGGAGTGTCCTCGGTGAGAGGGTTCTCACTGAAGCTTTCTTT. Residues: CAWSVLGERVLTEAFF.

V is TRBV11-3 and J is TRBJ2-1; 12 bases agree with TRBD2. Germline lookup yields CDR1 SGHNT and CDR2 YENEEA. The CDR3 sequence is 17 residues long. V was pared by 2 bases and J by 2 bases, with 4 bases of the junction left unmatched. The DNA of the CDR3 is TGTGCCAGCAGCTTATCTAGCGGGGGGGCCGCCTACAATGAGCAGTTCTTC. Translating gives CASSLSSGGAAYNEQFF.

The chain carries TRBV27 and TRBJ2-7, with D perhaps TRBD2 (6 bases). Trimming shortened V by 10 bases and J by 6 bases, and 13 bases separated the two germline ends. The germline V gene has CDR1 MNHEY and CDR2 SMNVEV (reference sequence). The CDR3 covers 11 residues. CDR3 amino acids: CATVMGGEQYF. CDR3 sequence (DNA): TGTGCCACGGTGATGGGAGGCGAGCAGTACTTC.

The rearrangement uses TRBV7-2 and TRBJ2-7; D may be TRBD1 (6 bases). Germline loops: CDR1 SGHTA, CDR2 FQGNSA. V lost 5 bases to trimming and J lost 9 bases, with 17 bases between them. CDR3 size: 13 residues. The CDR3 DNA follows: TGTGCCAGCAGCCAAACTCTACAGGGTCGGCAGTACTTC. Protein sequence: CASSQTLQGRQYF.

The chain combines TRBV5-4 with TRBJ2-1; no definite D call. V lost 0 bases, J lost 0 bases, and 4 bases lay in between. Germline V lookup: CDR1 SGHNT, CDR2 YYREEE (reference sequence). The CDR3 covers 14 residues. The CDR3 DNA reads as TGTGCCAGCAGCTTGGGGAGCTCCTACAATGAGCAGTTCTTC. This codes for CASSLGSSYNEQFF.

In this sample, this clone turned up once. The chain carries TRBV15 and TRBJ2-5; TRBD1 aligns across 7 bases. The J call may be faulty, since TRBJ2-7 better matches the DNA end. Germline lookup yields CDR1 LNHNV and CDR2 YYDKDF (reference sequence). This CDR3 contains 14 residues. CDR3 amino acids: CATSSWDSSYEQYF. CDR3 nucleotide sequence: TGTGCCACCAGCTCCTGGGACAGCTCCTACGAGCAGTACTTC.